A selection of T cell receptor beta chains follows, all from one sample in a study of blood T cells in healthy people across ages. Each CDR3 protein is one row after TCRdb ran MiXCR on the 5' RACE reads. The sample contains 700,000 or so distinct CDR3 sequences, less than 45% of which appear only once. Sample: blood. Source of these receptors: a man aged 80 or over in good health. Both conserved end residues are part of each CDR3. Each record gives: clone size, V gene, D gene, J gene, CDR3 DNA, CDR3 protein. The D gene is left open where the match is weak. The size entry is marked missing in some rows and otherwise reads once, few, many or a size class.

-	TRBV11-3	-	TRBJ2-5	TGTGCCAGCAGCTTAGGTCTGGGTCCCCAAGAGACCCAGTACTTC	CASSLGLGPQETQYF
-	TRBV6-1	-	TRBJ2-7	TGTGCCAGCAGCGAGACAAAAATCCGCGAGCAGTACTTC	CASSETKIREQYF
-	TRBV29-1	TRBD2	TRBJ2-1	TGCAGCGTTGAGGGCCCGGGGGGGAGGTACAGTGAGCAGTTCTTC	CSVEGPGGRYSEQFF
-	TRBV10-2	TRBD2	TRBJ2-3	TGCGCCACCAGCGTCCCGACTAGCGGGGGGGCCAGGACAGATACGCAGTATTTT	CATSVPTSGGARTDTQYF
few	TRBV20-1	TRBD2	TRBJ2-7	TGCAGTGCTAGAGGGCGACTAGCGGGAGCCCTGAACGAGCAGTACTTC	CSARGRLAGALNEQYF
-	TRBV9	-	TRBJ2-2	TGTGCCAGCAGCGTAGCCCACGGCAGGGCCACCGGGGAGCTGTTTTTT	CASSVAHGRATGELFF
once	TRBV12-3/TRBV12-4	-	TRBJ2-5	TGTGCCAGCAGCCACTGGGGGGCCCAAGAGACCCAGTACTTC	CASSHWGAQETQYF
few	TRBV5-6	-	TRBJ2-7	TGTGCCAGCAGCGGTTCAGGGTTGAGCGAGCAGTACTTC	CASSGSGLSEQYF
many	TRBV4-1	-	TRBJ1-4	TGCGCCAGCAGCCAAGAGGTGGCACGCGCTAATGAAAAACTGTTTTTT	CASSQEVARANEKLFF
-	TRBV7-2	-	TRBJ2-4	TGTGCCAGCAGCTCCGAGTGGGGGGCCTCTTCCAAAAACATTCAGTACTTC	CASSSEWGASSKNIQYF
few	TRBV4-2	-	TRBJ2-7	TGTGCCAGCAGCCAGGGACACGGCGGAGGCTACGAGCAGTACTTC	CASSQGHGGGYEQYF
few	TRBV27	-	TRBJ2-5	TGTGCCAGCAGTTCCCTTCGGGAGTTAAAGACCCAGTACTTC	CASSSLRELKTQYF